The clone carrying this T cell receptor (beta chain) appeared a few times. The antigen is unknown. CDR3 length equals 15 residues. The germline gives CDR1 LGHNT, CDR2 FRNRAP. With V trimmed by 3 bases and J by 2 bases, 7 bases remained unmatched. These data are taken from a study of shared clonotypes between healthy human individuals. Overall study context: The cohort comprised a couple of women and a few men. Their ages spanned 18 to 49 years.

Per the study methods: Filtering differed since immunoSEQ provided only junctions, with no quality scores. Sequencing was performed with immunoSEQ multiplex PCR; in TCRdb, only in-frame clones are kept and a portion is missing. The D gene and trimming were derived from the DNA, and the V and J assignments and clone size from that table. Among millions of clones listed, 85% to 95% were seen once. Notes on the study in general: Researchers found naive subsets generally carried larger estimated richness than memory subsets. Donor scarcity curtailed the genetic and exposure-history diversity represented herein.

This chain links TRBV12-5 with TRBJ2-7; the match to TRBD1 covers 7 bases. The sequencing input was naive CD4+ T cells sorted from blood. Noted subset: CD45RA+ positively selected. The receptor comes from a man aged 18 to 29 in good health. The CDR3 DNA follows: TGTGCTAGTGGTTTCAACCAGGGGGTGCCCTACGAGCAGTACTTC. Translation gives CASGFNQGVPYEQYF.